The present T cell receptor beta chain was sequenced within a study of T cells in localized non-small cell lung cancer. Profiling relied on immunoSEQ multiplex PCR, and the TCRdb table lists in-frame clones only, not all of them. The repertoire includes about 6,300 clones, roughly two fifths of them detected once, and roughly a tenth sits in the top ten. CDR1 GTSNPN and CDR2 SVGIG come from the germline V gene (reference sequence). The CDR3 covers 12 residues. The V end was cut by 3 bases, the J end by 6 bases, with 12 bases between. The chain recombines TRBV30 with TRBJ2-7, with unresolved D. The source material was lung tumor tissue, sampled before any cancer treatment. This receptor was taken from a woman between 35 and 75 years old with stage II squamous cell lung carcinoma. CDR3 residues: CAWSLTRREQYF. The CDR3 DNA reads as TGTGCCTGGAGCCTTACACGTCGCGAGCAGTACTTC.